The 10 T cell receptor beta chains presented below share a single source sample, sequenced in a study of vaccination effects on CD4 cells after COVID-19. Having been cultured for ten to eleven days, the cells underwent CD4+ T cell isolation. Each person got two doses of an mRNA SARS-CoV-2 vaccine, BNT162b2 or mRNA-1273. Here immunoSEQ multiplex PCR was the method, and the copy in TCRdb shows in-frame clones only, minus some. The table has around 46,000 clones, 65% to 80% seen once. These receptors lack a known antigen. The source material was CD4+ T cells from PBMCs cultured without peptide, sampled after COVID-19 vaccination. These receptors all stem from a human donor who received a COVID-19 vaccine.

The chain combines TRBV4-2 with TRBJ1-1, with D possibly matching TRBD1 (6 bases). The CDR3 covers 18 residues. V gave up 0 bases and J gave up 4 bases, with 21 bases separating them. Germline assignment: CDR1 LGHNA and CDR2 YNFKEQ. The CDR3 loop reads CASSQDEGGATPTTEAFF. As DNA, the CDR3 is TGTGCCAGCAGCCAAGATGAAGGGGGGGCAACCCCAACCACTGAAGCTTTCTTT.

This chain uses TRBV24-1 with TRBJ1-2, with D possibly matching TRBD1 (6 bases). V was clipped by 3 bases and J by 4 bases, with 8 bases between them. Germline V gene data show CDR1 as KGHDR and CDR2 as SFDVKD. This CDR3 comprises 13 residues. CDR3: CATSDPDSYGYTF. CDR3 nucleotides: TGTGCCACCAGTGATCCGGACAGCTATGGCTACACCTTC.

This clone appeared a few times. The V call is TRBV11-2, the J call TRBJ2-1; 10 bases line up with TRBD2. J was trimmed by 7 bases and V by 1 base; bases with no gene match: 4. CDR3 size: 15 residues. Germline V CDR1 and CDR2: SGHAT, FQNNGV. The CDR3 spells CASSLGLAGVNEQFF. The CDR3 DNA follows: TGTGCCAGCAGCTTAGGCCTAGCGGGAGTGAATGAGCAGTTCTTC. The variable domain in full, with the rest retrieved from reference TRBV11-2 and TRBJ2-1, is EAGVAQSPRYKIIEKRQSVAFWCNPISGHATLYWYQQILGQGPKLLIQFQNNGVVDDSQLPKDRFSAERLKGVDSTLKIQPAKLEDSAVYLCASSLGLAGVNEQFFGPGTRLTVL.

This clone appeared a few times. This chain uses TRBV10-3 with TRBJ1-1, with 8 bases matching TRBD1. Germline V gene data show CDR1 as ENHRY and CDR2 as SYGVKD. The CDR3 loop spans 13 amino acids. V was clipped by 11 bases and J by 7 bases; unmatched bases: 12. CDR3 in amino acids: CAARQGLNIEAFF. CDR3 in DNA: TGTGCCGCGAGACAGGGGCTCAATATTGAAGCTTTCTTT.

This clone occurred once. V is TRBV11-2 and J is TRBJ2-2, with D unresolved. V lost 6 bases and J lost 8, with 13 bases in between. Germline V CDR1 and CDR2: SGHAT, FQNNGV. The CDR3 has 13 residues. CDR3 sequence reads: CASSFTRGGELFF. CDR3 bases: TGTGCCAGCAGTTTTACGAGAGGAGGGGAGCTGTTTTTT.

The chain recombines TRBV6-5 with TRBJ2-5; no reliable D call. V was clipped by 7 bases and J by 5 bases, with 17 bases between them. The CDR3 totals 14 residues. Germline lookup yields CDR1 MNHEY and CDR2 SVGAGI. The CDR3 region is CASTTSPAGETQYF. In DNA form, the CDR3 reads TGTGCCAGCACTACGAGCCCAGCAGGCGAGACCCAGTACTTC.

This clone was recorded a few times. The rearrangement uses TRBV7-9 and TRBJ2-7, with D perhaps TRBD1 (6 bases). The CDR3 extends over 13 amino acids. V was shortened by 6 bases and J by 3 bases, with 12 bases between the two germline ends. Looked up from germline, CDR1 is SEHNR and CDR2 is FQNEAQ (reference sequence). CDR3 in DNA: TGTGCCAGCAGTCGGACAGAAGTCTACGAGCAGTACTTC. This encodes CASSRTEVYEQYF. Using reference TRBV7-9 and TRBJ2-7 for the parts outside the CDR3, the full variable domain is DTGVSQNPRHKITKRGQNVTFRCDPISEHNRLYWYRQTLGQGPEFLTYFQNEAQLEKSRLLSDRFSAERPKGSFSTLEIQRTEQGDSAMYLCASSRTEVYEQYFGPGTRLTVT.

The CDR3 DNA is TGTGCCAGCAGCCAAGGACGGAATAACTATGGCTACACCTTC. As protein: CASSQGRNNYGYTF. The chain couples TRBV3-1 (or the pseudogene TRBV3-2) to TRBJ1-2; D remains unclear. The germline gives CDR1 LGHDT, CDR2 YNNKEL (reference sequence). V was clipped by 1 base and J by 1 base, with 7 bases between them. The CDR3 sequence is 14 residues long.

The chain uses TRBV5-6 and TRBJ2-5, with D perhaps matching TRBD2 (5 bases). Germline values: CDR1 SGHDT, CDR2 YYEEEE. Between the trimmed V and J ends, which lost 2 bases and 5 bases, there was a span of 10 bases. The CDR3 has 13 residues. The CDR3 sequence: CASSLAGMETQYF. CDR3 DNA sequence: TGTGCCAGCAGCTTAGCCGGGATGGAGACCCAGTACTTC.

The chain uses TRBV5-1 and TRBJ1-2; D is perhaps TRBD1 (6 bases). This CDR3 is built from 14 residues. Trimming took 2 bases from V and 7 from J, leaving 15 bases between them. In germline, CDR1 is SGHRS, CDR2 YFSETQ. The CDR3 here is CASSFSRDIGGYTF. As DNA, the CDR3 is TGCGCCAGCAGCTTCTCCAGGGACATAGGTGGCTACACCTTC. Complete variable domain (other parts from reference TRBV5-1 and TRBJ1-2): KAGVTQTPRYLIKTRGQQVTLSCSPISGHRSVSWYQQTPGQGLQFLFEYFSETQRNKGNFPGRFSGRQFSNSRSEMNVSTLELGDSALYLCASSFSRDIGGYTFGSGTRLTVV.